The clone carrying this T cell receptor (beta chain) has a count of ten or more. This CDR3 spans 15 amino acids. Germline values: CDR1 MGHRA, CDR2 YSYEKL. The V end was cut by 1 base, the J end by 2 bases, with 12 bases between. The study assigned cohorts using participant-reported clinical history. The data originate from a study of blood T cell repertoires in COVID-19. Sequencing used immunoSEQ multiplex PCR; TCRdb keeps in-frame clones, though not all of them. The sample shows approximately 250,000 clones, approximately 90% of them seen only once. J is TRBJ2-7 and V is TRBV4-1; D gene uncertain. This TCR came from a woman in her thirties with acute COVID-19. The sample comprised PBMCs or T cells enriched from blood (not recorded which). CDR3 DNA sequence: TGCGCCAGCAGCCAAGTAAGTGCGAGAACCTACGAGCAGTACTTC. It encodes CASSQVSARTYEQYF.